This TCR beta chain is drawn from a study of blood T cell repertoires in COVID-19 (dated by TCRdb to between 2020 and 2021). As for the study more broadly: Collaborator samples came from the United States, Italy and Spain and covered acute and convalescent phases of COVID-19. The dataset comprised deeply sampled blood TCRbeta repertoires from subjects exposed to, actively infected with, or recovered from COVID-19. A de-identified subject ID, COVID-19 status, age in years and sex were almost always included in the sample metadata. The samples were drawn from two sources: the first 160 participants of the ongoing ImmuneRACE study, and fewer than 1,500 subjects contributed by 6 global collaborators. The prospective study material was composed of cDNA or gDNA derived from T cells, B-cell-depleted T cells, or PBMCs. The repertoires were made available in a free public database intended to serve as a resource for research on the immune response to SARS-CoV-2. Where HLA class I and class II types were available, the types were taken from metadata supplied by the sample provider, not from assay-based typing. Results and caveats for the whole study, not just this receptor: The quantity of clinical and demographic metadata differed by source and by participant and was supplied without curation.

Trimming leaves V shorter by 6 bases and J shorter by 4 bases, with the junction holding 15 bases beyond the gene matches. The CDR3, cysteine through phenylalanine, is 17 amino acids long. CDR3 DNA is the only sequence kept; it has 51 bases, read in frame from the first base. CDR1 and CDR2 are read off the germline V gene as LGHNT and FRNRAP. About this clone: The clone's antigen remains unknown. Per-nucleotide qualities are absent, and no much larger clonotype sits a single base away.

Enrolling through a virtual design, the prospective study's participants ranged in age from roughly 18 to 89 years and lived across 24 United States geographic areas. To assign participants to cohorts, the prospective study relied on clinical history that participants themselves reported in a screening survey and a study questionnaire. For ImmuneRACE Cohort 3, a participant was defined as recovered based on two consecutive negative NP/OP PCR tests, clearance by a healthcare professional, or resolution of symptoms. In the prospective study, mobile phlebotomists collected whole blood, serum and a nasopharyngeal or oropharyngeal swab from each participant. Prospective study participants could optionally give additional blood draws and questionnaires over an approximately 2-month period. Before DNA extraction, blood samples from the prospective study were shipped at room temperature or frozen. TCRbeta CDR3 regions were amplified from genomic DNA using the immunoSEQ Assay, a bias-controlled multiplex PCR. The study's processing was this. Within the assay, amplification of reference gene primers was used to estimate how many nucleated cells each sample contained. To quantify the absolute abundance of each unique TCRbeta CDR3 rearrangement, sequence reads were collapsed and filtered. Productive Simpson clonality was computed per sample as the square root of Simpson's diversity index over productive rearrangements. The clones in this table, taken by TCRdb from immuneACCESS, are in-frame only. Not every clone is retained; where verified, under half of the shortfall comes from an unresolved V gene, and the cause of the rest is unknown. V and J calls and clone size are those listed in that table; D and trimming were worked out from the DNA. The sample has 350,000 to 400,000 clones on record, about 88% of them singletons. Clones ranked in the top ten supply 0.9% to 1.5% of the sample.

Sequencing used PBMCs or T cells enriched from blood (not recorded which). The V and J genes are TRBV12-5 and TRBJ2-5; 9 middle bases align to TRBD1. The clonotype was recovered from a woman aged 18-29 years who had recovered from COVID-19. In nucleotide form, the sequence is TGTGCTAGTGGCCTCCCGGGACAGGGTAGGTTGCGAGAGACCCAGTACTTC. It translates to CASGLPGQGRLRETQYF. Here the CDR3 is joined to the reference TRBV12-5 and TRBJ2-5 genes, and the full variable domain is: DARVTQTPRHKVTEMGQEVTMRCQPILGHNTVFWYRQTMMQGLELLAYFRNRAPLDDSGMPKDRFSAEMPDATLATLKIQPSEPRDSAVYFCASGLPGQGRLRETQYFGPGTRLLVL.